This T cell receptor (beta chain) was sequenced for a study of CD8 T cells in ankylosing spondylitis (dated by TCRdb to 2016 to 2017). About the study as a whole: T cell receptor beta repertoires were profiled in healthy donors and ankylosing spondylitis patients so that disease-linked TCR variants could be found. Samples of peripheral blood were taken, and for ankylosing spondylitis patients, synovial fluid was collected as well. The whole study cohort included 108 healthy donors and about two dozen ankylosing spondylitis patients. Overall study outcomes, separate from this receptor: A TCR beta motif made up of several highly homologous amino acid variants appeared to be characteristic of blood from ankylosing spondylitis patients. Some motif variants were previously reported in synovial fluid and blood of reactive arthritis patients, suggesting common disease-initiation mechanisms. In peripheral blood, the disease-linked clones were found at relatively low frequencies and had a CD8+ phenotype. The disease-linked clones were reported to be significantly enriched in matched synovial fluid samples from ankylosing spondylitis patients.

This clonotype came up a few times. Its antigen specificity is not known. No much larger clonotype is one base removed from it; base qualities were not supplied. Trimming leaves V shorter by 5 bases and J shorter by 7 bases, with the junction holding 7 bases beyond the gene matches. From the cysteine through the phenylalanine, the CDR3 covers 14 amino acids. The sequence is cut down to CDR3 DNA, 42 bases in frame from base 1. The germline V gene sets CDR1 to MGHDK and CDR2 to SYGVNS. Sequencing was carried out with an Illumina HiSeq 2500. TCR beta libraries were prepared by quantitative 5'-RACE with molecular barcodes. In the original analysis: A new computational method, built on a probabilistic model of VDJ rearrangement, was used to identify disease-linked TCR variants. Using fastp at Q25 and MiXCR, TCRdb reprocessed the public reads and kept productive beta chains. Rows matching on CDR3 protein sequence are summarized as one entry with the most common DNA and genes. TCRdb, not the original authors, processed these V and J calls. The sample table lists about 540,000 distinct CDR3 sequences, roughly 12% of them with a count of one. Clones ranked in the top ten supply about 6.8% of the sample.

Sequencing was performed on blood, either unsorted or a sorted T cell fraction (not recorded which). This receptor chain uses TRBV25-1 and TRBJ2-1; TRBD1 agrees with 8 junctional bases. The clonotype comes from a male donor with ankylosing spondylitis. Here the CDR3 is given as CASSRQGAENEQFF. The nucleotides are TGTGCCAGCAGTAGGCAGGGGGCTGAAAATGAGCAGTTCTTC.